This entry lists 3 T cell receptor beta chains sequenced from one sample in a study of blood T cell repertoires in COVID-19. Here immunoSEQ multiplex PCR was the method, and the copy in TCRdb shows in-frame clones only, minus some. The table has under 250,000 clones, 82% seen once. Sequenced sample: peripheral blood. These receptors all come from a woman in her 70s with COVID-19, enrolled during active disease.

This chain uses TRBV9 with TRBJ2-2; D ambiguous. This CDR3 is built from 14 residues. Germline V CDR1 and CDR2: SGDLS, YYNGEE. Trimming left V 0 bases short and J 4 bases short, with 7 bases between. This CDR3 reads CASSVEPSTGELFF. CDR3 coding DNA: TGTGCCAGCAGCGTAGAACCTAGCACCGGGGAGCTGTTTTTT. Full variable domain (remainder filled in from reference TRBV9 and TRBJ2-2): DSGVTQTPKHLITATGQRVTLRCSPRSGDLSVYWYQQSLDQGLQFLIQYYNGEERAKGNILERFSAQQFPDLHSELNLSSLELGDSALYFCASSVEPSTGELFFGEGSRLTVL.

V and J are TRBV7-2 and TRBJ2-1; 7 nucleotides match TRBD2. Looked up from germline, CDR1 is SGHTA and CDR2 is FQGNSA. The CDR3 contains 14 residues. The trim removed 4 bases at V and 5 bases at J, leaving 5 bases unmatched. CDR3 loop: CASSWVAGDNEQFF. The CDR3 region has the DNA TGTGCCAGCAGCTGGGTAGCGGGTGACAATGAGCAGTTCTTC.

The chain joins TRBV27 to TRBJ2-2; 7 bases line up with TRBD1. Germline CDR1 is MNHEY and CDR2 is SMNVEV (reference sequence). The CDR3 has 13 amino acids. CDR3 residues: CASWSRGSGELFF. The CDR3 bases are TGTGCGTCGTGGAGCAGGGGGTCCGGGGAGCTGTTTTTT.